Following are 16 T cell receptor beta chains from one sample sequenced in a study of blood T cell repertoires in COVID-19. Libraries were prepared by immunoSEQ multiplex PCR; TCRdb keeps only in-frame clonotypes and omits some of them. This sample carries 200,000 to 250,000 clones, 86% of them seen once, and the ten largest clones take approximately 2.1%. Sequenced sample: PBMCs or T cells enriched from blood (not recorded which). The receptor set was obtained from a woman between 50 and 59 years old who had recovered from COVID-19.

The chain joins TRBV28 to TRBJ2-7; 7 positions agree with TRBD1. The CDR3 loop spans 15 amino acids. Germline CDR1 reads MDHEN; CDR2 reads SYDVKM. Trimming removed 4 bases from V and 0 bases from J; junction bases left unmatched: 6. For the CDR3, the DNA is TGTGCCAGCAGTTCCACCGGGACAGCCTCCTACGAGCAGTACTTC. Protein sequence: CASSSTGTASYEQYF.

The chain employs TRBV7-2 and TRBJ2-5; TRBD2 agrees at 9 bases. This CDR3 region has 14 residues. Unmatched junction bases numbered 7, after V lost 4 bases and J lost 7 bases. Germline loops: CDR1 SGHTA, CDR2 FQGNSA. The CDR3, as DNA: TGTGCCAGCAGCTCAGGACTGCGGGAGGGGACCCAGTACTTC. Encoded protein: CASSSGLREGTQYF. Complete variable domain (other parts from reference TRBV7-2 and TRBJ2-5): GAGVSQSPSNKVTEKGKDVELRCDPISGHTALYWYRQSLGQGLEFLIYFQGNSAPDKSGLPSDRFSAERTGGSVSTLTIQRTQQEDSAVYLCASSSGLREGTQYFGPGTRLLVL.

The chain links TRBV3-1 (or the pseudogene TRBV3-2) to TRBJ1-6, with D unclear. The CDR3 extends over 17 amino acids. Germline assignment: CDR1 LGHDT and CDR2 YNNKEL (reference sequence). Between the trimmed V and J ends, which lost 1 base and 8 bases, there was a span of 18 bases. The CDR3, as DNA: TGTGCCAGCAGCCAAGCCAAGCTTCGGGGAAGCCATTCACCCCTCCACTTT. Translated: CASSQAKLRGSHSPLHF.

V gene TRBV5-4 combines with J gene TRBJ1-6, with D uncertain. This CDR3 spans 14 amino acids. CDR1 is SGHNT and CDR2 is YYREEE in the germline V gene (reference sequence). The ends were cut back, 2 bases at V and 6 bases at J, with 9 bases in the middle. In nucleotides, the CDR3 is TGTGCCAGCAGCTTCGCGGGCACTAATTCACCCCTCCACTTT. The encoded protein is CASSFAGTNSPLHF. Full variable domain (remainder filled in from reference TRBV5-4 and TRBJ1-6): ETGVTQSPTHLIKTRGQQVTLRCSSQSGHNTVSWYQQALGQGPQFIFQYYREEENGRGNFPPRFSGLQFPNYSSELNVNALELDDSALYLCASSFAGTNSPLHFGNGTRLTVT.

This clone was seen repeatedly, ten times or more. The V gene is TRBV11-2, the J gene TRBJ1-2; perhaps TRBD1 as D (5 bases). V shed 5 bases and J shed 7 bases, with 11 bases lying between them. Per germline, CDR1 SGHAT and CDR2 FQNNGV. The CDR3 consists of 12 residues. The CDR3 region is CASSPGTFGYTF. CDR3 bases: TGTGCCAGCAGCCCCGGGACTTTTGGCTACACCTTC.

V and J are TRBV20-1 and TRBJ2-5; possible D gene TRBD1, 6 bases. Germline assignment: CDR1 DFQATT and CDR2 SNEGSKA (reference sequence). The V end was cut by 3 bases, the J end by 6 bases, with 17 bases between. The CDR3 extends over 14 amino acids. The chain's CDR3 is CSASVQGLLKTQYF. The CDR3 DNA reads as TGCAGTGCTAGTGTTCAGGGGCTCTTGAAGACCCAGTACTTC.

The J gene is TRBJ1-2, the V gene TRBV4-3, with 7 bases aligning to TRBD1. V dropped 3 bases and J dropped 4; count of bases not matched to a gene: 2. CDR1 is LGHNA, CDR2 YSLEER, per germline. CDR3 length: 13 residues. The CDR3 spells CASSQGTAYGYTF. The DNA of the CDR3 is TGCGCCAGCAGCCAGGGGACAGCCTATGGCTACACCTTC.

As DNA, the CDR3 is TGTGCCACCAGCACCCCACTGGCGGGCGCCGTATCTAACTATGGCTACACCTTC. It codes for CATSTPLAGAVSNYGYTF. This rearrangement joins TRBV15 to TRBJ1-2; unclear D gene. Trimming cost V 4 bases and J 0 bases, with 21 bases left between them. CDR3 size: 18 residues. CDR1 and CDR2 from the germline V gene are LNHNV and YYDKDF (reference sequence).

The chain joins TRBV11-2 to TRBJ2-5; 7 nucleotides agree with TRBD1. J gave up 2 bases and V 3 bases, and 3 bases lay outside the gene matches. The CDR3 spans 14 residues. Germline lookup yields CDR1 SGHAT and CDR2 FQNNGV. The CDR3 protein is CASSFRTGQETQYF. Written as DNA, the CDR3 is TGTGCCAGCAGCTTCCGGACAGGACAAGAGACCCAGTACTTC.

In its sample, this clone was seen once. The CDR3 coding sequence is TGTGCCAGTTACGACACCACCTACGAGCAGTACTTC. Translation: CASYDTTYEQYF. The V gene is TRBV6-5, the J gene TRBJ2-7, with D hard to call. The CDR3 consists of 12 residues. Trimming pared 9 bases from V and 2 bases from J, leaving 11 bases between. CDR1 is MNHEY, CDR2 SVGAGI, per germline.

The CDR3 region is CASSIAPRGEQFF. The CDR3 nucleotides are TGTGCCAGTAGTATAGCCCCTCGGGGTGAGCAGTTCTTC. The chain is built from TRBV19 and TRBJ2-1; the D gene is possibly TRBD2 (5 bases). In germline, CDR1 is LNHDA, CDR2 SQIVND (reference sequence). The CDR3 runs to 13 residues. Deletions cut 1 base from V and 9 bases from J, with 10 bases between.

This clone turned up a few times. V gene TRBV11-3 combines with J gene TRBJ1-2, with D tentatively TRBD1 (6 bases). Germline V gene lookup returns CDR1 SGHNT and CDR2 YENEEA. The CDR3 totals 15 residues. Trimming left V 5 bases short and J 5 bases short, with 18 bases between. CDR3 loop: CASSPRADSLYGYTF. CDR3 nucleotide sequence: TGTGCCAGCAGCCCAAGAGCGGACAGCTTATATGGCTACACCTTC.

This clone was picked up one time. CDR3 sequence reads: CASSPPTGSRNTIYF. The DNA of the CDR3 is TGTGCCAGCAGTCCCCCGACAGGTTCCCGAAACACCATATATTTT. The J gene is TRBJ1-3, the V gene TRBV6-5, with a tentative D call TRBD1 (6 bases). Trimming removed 5 bases at V and 5 bases at J, with 16 bases between. The CDR3 loop spans 15 amino acids. CDR1 is MNHEY, CDR2 SVGAGI, per germline.

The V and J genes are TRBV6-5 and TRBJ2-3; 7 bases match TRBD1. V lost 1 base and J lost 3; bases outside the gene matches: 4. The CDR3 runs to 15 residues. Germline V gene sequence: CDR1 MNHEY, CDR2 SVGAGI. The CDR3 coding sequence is TGTGCCAGCAGTTACTGGGGGACAGAAACAGATACGCAGTATTTT. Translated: CASSYWGTETDTQYF.

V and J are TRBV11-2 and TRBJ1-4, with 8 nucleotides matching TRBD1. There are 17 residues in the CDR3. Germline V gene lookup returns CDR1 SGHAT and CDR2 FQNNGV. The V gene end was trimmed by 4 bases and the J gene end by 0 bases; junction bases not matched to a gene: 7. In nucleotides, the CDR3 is TGTGCCAGCAGCTACGGACAGGGTGCTGCAACTAATGAAAAACTGTTTTTT. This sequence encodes CASSYGQGAATNEKLFF. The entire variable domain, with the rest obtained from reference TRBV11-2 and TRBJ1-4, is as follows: EAGVAQSPRYKIIEKRQSVAFWCNPISGHATLYWYQQILGQGPKLLIQFQNNGVVDDSQLPKDRFSAERLKGVDSTLKIQPAKLEDSAVYLCASSYGQGAATNEKLFFGSGTQLSVL.

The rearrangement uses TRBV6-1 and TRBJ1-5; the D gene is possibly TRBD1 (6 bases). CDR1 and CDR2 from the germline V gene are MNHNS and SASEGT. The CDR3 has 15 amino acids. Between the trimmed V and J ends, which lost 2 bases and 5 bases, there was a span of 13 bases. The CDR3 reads CASSETTGRYQPQHF. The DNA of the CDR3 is TGTGCCAGCAGTGAAACGACAGGTCGGTATCAGCCCCAGCATTTT.